Each of the 20 T cell receptor beta chains below was sequenced from the same sample in a study of post-analysis software for immune sequencing data. Study-level points and caveats: Relative to controls, patients had a few TRBV segments at higher frequency, with TRBV5-6, TRBV5-1 and TRBV20-1 among these.

The TCR beta cDNA libraries carried unique molecular identifiers. TCRdb called the PCR reads again in MiXCR, with one record for every CDR3 protein. The data show about 460,000 distinct CDR3 sequences, roughly 45% seen once. The antigens of these receptors remain unknown. Sequencing was done on a sample of blood. These receptors came from a girl aged 10-17 years with multiple sclerosis.

This clonotype was picked up a small number of times. The chain joins TRBV29-1 to TRBJ2-7; D could derive from TRBD1 or TRBD2 (5 bases each). The germline CDR1 and CDR2 sequences are SQVTM and ANQGSEA. The CDR3 has 13 amino acids. Deletions cut 4 bases from V and 2 bases from J, with 12 bases between. Here the CDR3 reads CSVVEGLTYEQYF. The CDR3 DNA sequence: TGCAGCGTTGTTGAGGGGCTAACCTACGAGCAGTACTTC.

The gene calls are TRBV20-1 and TRBJ2-3; TRBD1 agrees at 9 bases. This CDR3 is 15 amino acids long. The germline V gene has CDR1 DFQATT and CDR2 SNEGSKA (reference sequence). Unmatched junction bases numbered 9, after V lost 5 bases and J lost 3 bases. The DNA for the CDR3 is TGCAGTGCTGGCGCCACAGGGGGCTGGACAGATACGCAGTATTTT. This sequence encodes CSAGATGGWTDTQYF.

The chain links TRBV9 to TRBJ2-7; D ambiguous. Germline CDR1 is SGDLS and CDR2 is YYNGEE. The CDR3 is 11 residues long. The germline V and J ends were trimmed by 0 bases and 6 bases, with 4 bases remaining between them. This CDR3 is CASSVACEQYF. In DNA form, the CDR3 reads TGTGCCAGCAGCGTAGCTTGCGAGCAGTACTTC.

The rearrangement links TRBV5-6 to TRBJ1-2; D remains ambiguous. CDR3 length: 14 amino acids. Trimming left V 0 bases short and J 0 bases short, with 6 bases between. Germline lookup yields CDR1 SGHDT and CDR2 YYEEEE. CDR3 nucleotides: TGTGCCAGCAGCTTGGAACGGACTAACTATGGCTACACCTTC. This gives the protein CASSLERTNYGYTF.

The chain recombines TRBV19 with TRBJ2-5; perhaps D is TRBD1 or TRBD2 (5 bases each). The CDR3 spans 14 residues. Germline V gene sequence: CDR1 LNHDA, CDR2 SQIVND (reference sequence). The ends were cut back, 6 bases at V and 2 bases at J, with 13 bases in the middle. CDR3 sequence: CASSPTGHQETQYF. For the CDR3, the DNA is TGTGCCAGTAGCCCGACGGGGCATCAAGAGACCCAGTACTTC.

This clonotype was seen more than once but under ten times. V and J are TRBV7-9 and TRBJ2-7, with 14 bases aligning to TRBD2. Germline CDR1 and CDR2: SEHNR and FQNEAQ (reference sequence). Unmatched junction bases numbered 9, after V lost 1 base and J lost 7 bases. This CDR3 spans 17 amino acids. CDR3 bases: TGTGCCAGCAGCTTAGGCCCGACTAGCGGGAGGGCCGGAGAGCAGTACTTC. Residues: CASSLGPTSGRAGEQYF.

This clonotype came up a few times. The chain employs TRBV7-3 and TRBJ2-6; either TRBD1 or TRBD2 may supply D (5 bases each). CDR1 and CDR2 (germline): SGHTA, FQGTGA. This CDR3 has 19 amino acids. Between the trimmed V and J ends, which lost 4 bases and 0 bases, there was a span of 19 bases. The CDR3 sequence: CASSSSSGTDRSGANVLTF. In DNA, the CDR3 is TGTGCCAGCAGCTCGAGCTCCGGGACGGATCGCTCTGGGGCCAACGTCCTGACTTTC.

CDR3 nucleotide sequence: TGTGCCAGCGGGTCGACAGAGGGCCAAGAGACCCAGTACTTC. Its translation: CASGSTEGQETQYF. The chain employs TRBV9 and TRBJ2-5; D may correspond to TRBD1 or TRBD2 (5 bases each). V dropped 7 bases and J dropped 1 base, with 14 bases sitting between them. From germline, CDR1 is SGDLS and CDR2 YYNGEE. The CDR3 totals 14 residues.

The chain is built from TRBV6-2 or TRBV6-3 and TRBJ1-2, with TRBD1 matching 8 bases. The CDR3 extends over 13 amino acids. Germline lookup yields CDR1 MNHEY and CDR2 SVGEGT. After removal of 8 bases from V and 7 bases from J, the junction contained 9 bases not matched to a gene. The CDR3 region has the DNA TGTGCCAGCGGCCAGGGGGCGAGTGGTGGCTACACCTTC. Translation gives CASGQGASGGYTF.

The CDR3 loop is CASRWSREEDTQYF. CDR3 bases: TGCGCCAGCAGGTGGTCCAGGGAAGAAGATACGCAGTATTTT. The rearrangement joins TRBV5-1 to TRBJ2-3, with D possibly TRBD1 on 5 matching bases. From germline, CDR1 is SGHRS and CDR2 YFSETQ. This CDR3 is built from 14 residues. The ends were cut back, 5 bases at V and 5 bases at J, with 15 bases in the middle.

The V gene is TRBV5-1, the J gene TRBJ2-7; the D gene is possibly TRBD2 (6 bases). With 0 bases removed from V and 1 base from J, the gap between germline ends came to 11 bases. Germline V lookup: CDR1 SGHRS, CDR2 YFSETQ. The CDR3 runs to 15 residues. The CDR3 coding sequence is TGCGCCAGCAGCTTGGACTCCGCGGGATCCTACGAGCAGTACTTC. As protein: CASSLDSAGSYEQYF.

The chain uses TRBV28 and TRBJ2-7, with D possibly being TRBD1 (6 bases). The germline CDR1 and CDR2 sequences are MDHEN and SYDVKM. Trimming took 2 bases from V and 5 from J, leaving 10 bases between them. CDR3 size: 13 residues. This chain's CDR3 is CASSLMRGNEQYF. The CDR3 DNA sequence: TGTGCCAGCAGTTTAATGAGGGGGAACGAGCAGTACTTC.

This chain links TRBV6-2 or TRBV6-3 with TRBJ2-7, with TRBD1 as a possible D gene (6 bases). V was shortened by 2 bases and J by 6 bases, with 11 bases between the two germline ends. The CDR3 is made up of 13 amino acids. CDR1 is MNHEY and CDR2 is SVGEGT in the germline V gene. Written as DNA, the CDR3 is TGTGCCAGCAGTTACGTACCAGGGGCCGAGCAGTACTTC. It is translated as CASSYVPGAEQYF.

For this clonotype: One end of the junction varies from germline; a read error may be responsible. The chain recombines TRBV4-2 with TRBJ2-7; 8 nucleotides line up with TRBD1. The CDR3 covers 15 residues. CDR1 is LGHNA, CDR2 YNFKEQ, per germline. The CDR3 DNA follows: TGTGCCCGCAGCCAAGACGGGTCAGGGGGCGACGAGCAGTACTTC. As protein: CARSQDGSGGDEQYF.

The V call is TRBV5-1, the J call TRBJ2-7; TRBD1 aligns across 8 bases. V was pared by 4 bases and J by 3 bases, with 12 bases of the junction left unmatched. The CDR3 length is 16 residues. Germline CDR1 SGHRS, CDR2 YFSETQ. This CDR3 is CASSHRETGTGYEQYF. As DNA, the CDR3 is TGCGCCAGCAGCCACCGAGAAACCGGGACAGGCTACGAGCAGTACTTC.

A remark on this clonotype: The germline gene is not matched at one end of the junction; a read error may be the cause. The V gene is TRBV12-3 or TRBV12-4, the J gene TRBJ2-7; D call uncertain. CDR3 length equals 11 residues. The DNA of the CDR3 is TGTGTCAGCATTCCTCCTTACGAGCAGTACTTC. It is translated as CVSIPPYEQYF.

This sequence joins TRBV15 and TRBJ2-7; 11 bases fit TRBD1. The germline CDR1 and CDR2 sequences are LNHNV and YYDKDF (reference sequence). V dropped 3 bases and J dropped 3; count of bases not matched to a gene: 10. This CDR3 is 17 amino acids long. This CDR3 reads CATSSRTGGTLVYEQYF. CDR3 DNA: TGTGCCACCAGCAGCAGGACAGGGGGCACTCTTGTCTACGAGCAGTACTTC.

The chain employs TRBV5-1 and TRBJ2-3; 8 bases match TRBD2. Trimming at V came to 4 bases and at J to 0 bases, leaving 7 bases not matched to a gene. Per germline, CDR1 SGHRS and CDR2 YFSETQ. The CDR3 extends over 16 amino acids. The CDR3 DNA follows: TGCGCCAGCAGCCCGCCGACTAGCGAAAGCACAGATACGCAGTATTTT. The encoded protein is CASSPPTSESTDTQYF.

The chain has TRBV7-9 and TRBJ2-5; D might be TRBD1 or TRBD2, each matching 6 bases. Germline values: CDR1 SEHNR, CDR2 FQNEAQ (reference sequence). This CDR3 region has 14 residues. Trimming pared 2 bases from V and 4 bases from J, leaving 11 bases between. Written as DNA, the CDR3 is TGTGCCAGCAGCTTAACCAGGGGAGGAGAGACCCAGTACTTC. Translated: CASSLTRGGETQYF.

This clonotype was picked up a small number of times. The V gene is TRBV5-1, the J gene TRBJ1-2, with 10 bases fitting TRBD1. V trimming: 4 bases; J trimming: 4 bases; junction bases outside the gene matches: 4. CDR3 length: 14 amino acids. The germline gives CDR1 SGHRS, CDR2 YFSETQ. As DNA, the CDR3 is TGCGCCAGCAGCGTCCGGGACAGGGGCTATGGCTACACCTTC. It encodes CASSVRDRGYGYTF.